This T cell receptor (beta chain) was retrieved from a study of T cells in Graves' hyperthyroidism and ophthalmopathy. Study details: Initial diagnosis, before any treatment, was when peripheral blood was collected.

Trimming took 0 bases from V and 9 from J; bases not matched to a gene: 7. Germline-derived CDR1 and CDR2 are LGHDT and YNNKEL (reference sequence). The CDR3 consists of 15 residues. Amplification yielded TCR beta CDR3 regions, with RNA transcripts as the source. RT-PCR in the first round (using the HTBI primer set) targeted the TCR CDR3. TCRdb passed the multiplex PCR reads through MiXCR, listing each CDR3 protein once. The sample lists 500,000 to 650,000 distinct CDR3 sequences; more than 12% were seen once. This chain joins TRBV3-1 and TRBJ2-5; TRBD2 matches at 10 bases. The clonotype comes from a woman between 50 and 59 years old with Graves' ophthalmopathy. Sequenced material: blood. The CDR3 loop reads CASSQEASGSRPQYF. DNA for the CDR3: TGTGCCAGCAGCCAAGAGGCTAGCGGGAGTAGGCCCCAGTACTTC.